This entry is about one TCR beta chain. The data derive from a study of blood T cell repertoires in COVID-19. Across the study: Samples representing acute and convalescent COVID-19 were sourced from the United States, Italy and Spain.

Sequenced by immunoSEQ multiplex PCR; TCRdb stores in-frame clones only, minus some. The sample lists about 95,000 clones, around nine tenths seen once, with more than 4.5% in the top ten. The material sequenced was peripheral blood. The TCR originated in a man in his 60s with COVID-19, enrolled during active disease.

The CDR3 region is CASSLGQRNTIYF. Here the CDR3 DNA reads TGTGCCAGCAGCTTAGGACAGCGAAACACCATATATTTT. The rearrangement uses TRBV9 and TRBJ1-3, with a possible D match to TRBD1 (6 bases). This CDR3 has 13 amino acids. Germline V gene sequence: CDR1 SGDLS, CDR2 YYNGEE. Trimming cost V 4 bases and J 5 bases, with 10 bases left between them.